This T cell receptor (beta chain) is drawn from a study of beta chain features in type 1 diabetes. As for the study in general: Investigators examined roughly 99,000,000 sorted cells across all samples.

Study-level findings and limits: More deletions and fewer insertions at VDJ junctions were seen in type 1 diabetes patients.

As concerns this clone: Antigen specificity is unknown.

This CDR3 spans 17 amino acids. With 1 base removed from V and 3 bases from J, the gap between germline ends came to 18 bases. Germline lookup yields CDR1 MGHDK and CDR2 SYGVNS. The investigators reverse transcribed all of the isolated RNA, so they sequenced expressed TCRB transcripts. TCRdb's copy holds only in-frame clones and misses some; the assay was immunoSEQ multiplex PCR. This table has some 270,000 clones, roughly 8% appearing once. The chain joins TRBV25-1 to TRBJ1-1, with D perhaps TRBD1 (5 bases). Material: central memory CD4+ T cells from blood. The receptor comes from a woman aged 18-30 years in good health. CDR3 region: CASSESGRRGRDTEAFF. The CDR3 DNA reads TGTGCCAGCAGTGAATCGGGGCGCCGAGGGAGGGACACTGAAGCTTTCTTT.